This T cell receptor beta chain comes out of a study of shared clonotypes between healthy human individuals. V lost 5 bases, J lost 1 base, and 9 bases lay in between. Germline-derived CDR1 and CDR2 are SGHVS and FQNEAQ. CDR3 length equals 15 residues. Everyone who donated was a Caucasian adult who lived in Nashville, Tennessee. As to this clone: Its matching antigen is unknown.

Regarding the study as a whole: Naive CD4 clonotype sharing across several donors was approximately 5.2%. Naive subsets typically showed greater estimated richness than memory subsets.

Sequencing used immunoSEQ multiplex PCR; TCRdb keeps in-frame clones, though not all of them. The data hold about 1 million clones, with roughly 74% observed a single time. This receptor was obtained from a man aged 18 to 35 in good health. Some clones in this sample may be carry-over from other donors' samples. The chain recombines TRBV7-8 with TRBJ2-6; D perhaps matches TRBD1 (5 bases). Sequences were obtained from memory CD4+ T cells from PBMCs. As for subset: CD45RA-negative fraction. The CDR3 reads CASSMTASGANVLTF. The CDR3 DNA reads as TGTGCCAGCAGCATGACAGCTTCTGGGGCCAACGTCCTGACTTTC.